The subject of this entry is one T cell receptor beta chain. This clone's antigen is unknown. Per-base quality was not reported, and no clone a single base away is much larger than it. The CDR3 holds 14 amino acids from the cysteine to the phenylalanine. The DNA shown is the 42-base CDR3, in frame from base 1. Trimming takes 2 bases off V and 6 bases off J; junction bases not matched to a gene: 6. In the germline V gene (reference sequence), CDR1 corresponds to DFQATT and CDR2 to SNEGSKA. The donors were around 39 Caucasian individuals from Russia, aged 6 to 90 years, who were systemically healthy. Roughly 9 milliliters of peripheral blood were drawn from each donor into EDTA-treated Vacutainer tubes. PBMCs were isolated by Ficoll-Paque density-gradient centrifugation, with at least 7 million obtained per sample. Trizol reagent was used to extract total RNA from the PBMCs, yielding at least 6 micrograms per sample. For every donor, flow cytometry on a PBMC aliquot measured the percentage of naive CD45RAhigh/CD27high T cells.

Receptors were amplified or captured by 5' RACE. Sequenced using an Illumina HiSeq 2500. A second PCR of roughly 6 to 12 cycles was performed with a sample-barcoded 5' primer and a J-beta primer mix. A unique molecular identifier was introduced onto each TCR beta cDNA molecule by a template-switch 5' adaptor carrying 12 random nucleotides. Each sample yielded at least 2.5 million CDR3-containing paired-end reads. First-strand cDNA was synthesized from all RNA with the Mint cDNA synthesis kit, primed by a TRBC-specific oligonucleotide. Following uracil-DNA glycosylase treatment, a first 18-cycle PCR with universal primers M1SS and BC2_uni_R was performed on all cDNA. The original methods were these. Normalization of each sample was performed by random selection of 1 million high-quality reads, each carrying a distinct molecular identifier. Reads sharing molecular identifiers were discarded rather than binned into consensus sequences. CDR3 identification, clonotype clustering and error correction used MiTCR with a Q25 quality threshold and the strictest error-elimination algorithm. A nonparametric unseen species model with Euler transformation was used to estimate lower-bound total TCR beta diversity. TCRdb took the public reads, trimmed them with fastp at Q25, ran MiXCR for clone calling and kept in-frame beta chains. Each entry merges the rows of one CDR3 protein and shows their most common DNA and genes. None of the V and J calls come from the authors' own analysis; TCRdb made them. The sample table holds 550,000 to 800,000 distinct CDR3 sequences, of which 32% were seen once. Of the sample, approximately 15% falls within the top ten clones.

The data belong to a study of blood T cells in healthy people across ages (dated by TCRdb to between 2014 and 2017). Regarding the study in general: In model experiments, roughly one uniquely barcoded TCR beta cDNA molecule per two T cells was captured by template switching. The donors were divided into four age groups: young (average around 17 years), middle-aged (around 37), aged (approximately 62) and long-lived (about 90). To avoid experimental bias, donors of different ages were randomly spread across the sequencing lanes. Using the same blood draw, the study looked at two additional independent replicas of 1 million unique cDNA reads for two donors, one aged 18 to 30 and the other aged 80 or older. Using deep sequencing normalized with unique cDNA molecular identifiers, the study measured how TCR beta repertoire diversity changes with age.

Here is what the overall study found, with its caveats: Compared with the aged group, the long-lived group had more naive CD4+ T cells, fewer expanded clones and increased TCR diversity, suggesting age selection. Because profiling used bulk unsorted PBMCs, naive and antigen-experienced compartments could not be compared conclusively. As age increased, observed TCR beta diversity per million T cells dropped in a roughly linear way, and a significant reduction was already evident by age 40. Estimates of total diversity from one million sequenced T cells were regarded as lower bounds and underestimates. A strong correlation was found between observed TCR beta diversity and the percentage of naive T cells measured by flow cytometry. The CMV infection status of donors was not known, potentially confounding age-related changes in expanded clonotypes.

This receptor was obtained from an elderly woman in good health. Donor details come from another sample of the same person, matched by shared clones. Sequencing was carried out using blood. The V and J segments used are TRBV20-1 and TRBJ2-3, and 9 junction bases match TRBD2. The CDR3 in this case is CSARSGTSLDTQYF. The DNA reads TGCAGTGCTAGATCCGGGACTAGCCTCGATACGCAGTATTTT.